A single sample is the source of the 12 T cell receptor beta chains below, sequenced in a study of cytomegalovirus exposure and HLA in healthy donors. PCR employed 60 Vbeta and 13 Jbeta primers. TCRdb keeps only in-frame clones here, not all; method: immunoSEQ multiplex PCR. The data contain 150,000 to 200,000 clones, approximately 81% of them singletons. Sequencing input: PBMCs. The origin of the receptors is a boy younger than 10 in good health and CMV-seronegative.

The chain links TRBV7-3 to TRBJ2-2, with 9 positions matching TRBD2. This CDR3 comprises 15 residues. Germline V gene data show CDR1 as SGHTA and CDR2 as FQGTGA. After removal of 6 bases from V and 8 bases from J, the junction contained 10 bases not matched to a gene. The CDR3 bases are TGTGCCAGCAGTCGTTCGAGAGCGGGAGGAGGGGAGCTGTTTTTT. This codes for CASSRSRAGGGELFF.

V usage is TRBV28 and J usage is TRBJ1-1, with a possible D match to TRBD1 (6 bases). The V end lost 3 bases, the J end lost 0 bases, and 17 bases lay between the germline ends. The germline CDR1 and CDR2 sequences are MDHEN and SYDVKM. The length of the CDR3 is 17 residues. The CDR3 bases are TGTGCCAGCAGTTTCCCCCCGGACAGTCAGATGAACACTGAAGCTTTCTTT. This codes for CASSFPPDSQMNTEAFF. The full variable domain, completed using reference TRBV28 and TRBJ1-1, is DVKVTQSSRYLVKRTGEKVFLECVQDMDHENMFWYRQDPGLGLRLIYFSYDVKMKEKGDIPEGYSVSREKKERFSLILESASTNQTSMYLCASSFPPDSQMNTEAFFGQGTRLTVV.

The CDR3 bases are TGTGCCAGCAGCTTAGGGCCAGGGCAAGAGACCCAGTACTTC. Translating it yields CASSLGPGQETQYF. The chain employs TRBV7-9 and TRBJ2-5, with D maybe TRBD1 (5 bases). Trimming took 1 base from V and 2 from J, leaving 8 bases between them. The V gene's germline CDR1 is SEHNR and CDR2 FQNEAQ (reference sequence). The CDR3 is made up of 14 amino acids.

The chain employs TRBV30 and TRBJ2-3, with 8 bases fitting TRBD2. Germline CDR1 and CDR2: GTSNPN and SVGIG (reference sequence). V gave up 0 bases and J gave up 8 bases; unmatched junction bases: 4. This CDR3 contains 13 residues. The chain's CDR3 is CAWSVGLAGTQYF. CDR3 in DNA: TGTGCCTGGAGTGTTGGACTAGCTGGTACGCAGTATTTT.

V usage is TRBV5-1 and J usage is TRBJ2-3, with D maybe TRBD2 (5 bases). This CDR3 contains 14 residues. Trimming shortened V by 1 base and J by 9 bases, and 15 bases separated the two germline ends. Germline assignment: CDR1 SGHRS and CDR2 YFSETQ. The CDR3 DNA reads TGCGCCAGCAGCTTGACGGACTCGCCCGGGACGCAGTATTTT. The encoded protein is CASSLTDSPGTQYF.

V usage is TRBV11-1 and J usage is TRBJ1-4; D gene unclear. Germline CDR1 reads SGHAT; CDR2 reads FQDESV (reference sequence). Trimming pared 3 bases from V and 0 bases from J, leaving 8 bases between. The CDR3 sequence is 15 residues long. This CDR3 is CASSFSAATNEKLFF. The CDR3 DNA is TGTGCCAGCAGCTTTAGTGCCGCAACTAATGAAAAACTGTTTTTT.

Notes on this clone: At one boundary the junction diverges from the germline segment, which might be a read error. V and J are TRBV7-9 and TRBJ1-5, with 10 bases aligning to TRBD1. The germline V gene has CDR1 SEHNR and CDR2 FQNEAQ (reference sequence). This CDR3 comprises 13 residues. The CDR3 region is CAGSSTGGQPQHF. In DNA, the CDR3 is TGTGCCGGCAGCTCGACAGGGGGCCAGCCCCAGCATTTT.

The chain combines TRBV5-4 with TRBJ1-1; D unclear. CDR3 length: 14 residues. Germline V CDR1 and CDR2: SGHNT, YYREEE (reference sequence). Trimming left V 0 bases short and J 10 bases short, with 16 bases between. CDR3 region: CASSLGSPTSGAFF. The CDR3 DNA reads TGTGCCAGCAGCTTGGGTTCCCCAACAAGTGGAGCTTTCTTT.

This chain connects TRBV5-6 to TRBJ2-7, with TRBD2 identical over 12 bases. The trim removed 1 base at V and 5 bases at J, leaving 13 bases unmatched. Germline CDR1 SGHDT, CDR2 YYEEEE. The CDR3 has 18 residues. The CDR3 nucleotides are TGTGCCAGCAGCTTGCTAGCGGGAGGGCTACATGGGGGCAACGAGCAGTACTTC. Translation gives CASSLLAGGLHGGNEQYF.

The chain joins TRBV7-9 to TRBJ2-7; D is perhaps TRBD1 (6 bases). The CDR3 is 13 residues long. Germline assignment: CDR1 SEHNR and CDR2 FQNEAQ (reference sequence). With 5 bases removed from V and 0 bases from J, the gap between germline ends came to 8 bases. The CDR3 DNA reads TGTGCCAGCAGCGTGGACAGCTCCTACGAGCAGTACGTC. Its translation: CASSVDSSYEQYV.

The chain couples TRBV7-9 to TRBJ2-2, with TRBD1 matching over 7 bases. Germline V CDR1 and CDR2: SEHNR, FQNEAQ (reference sequence). The CDR3 extends over 14 amino acids. In nucleotides, the CDR3 is TGTTCCTCTCCTCCCCCAGGGGGCACCGGGGAGCTGTTTTTT. Translation: CSSPPPGGTGELFF. The variable domain in full, completed from reference TRBV7-9 and TRBJ2-2, reads DTGVSQNPRHKITKRGQNVTFRCDPISEHNRLYWYRQTLGQGPEFLTYFQNEAQLEKSRLLSDRFSAERPKGSFSTLEIQRTEQGDSAMYLCSSPPPGGTGELFFGEGSRLTVL.

This chain connects TRBV6-5 to TRBJ1-6; 9 nucleotides agree with TRBD1. The CDR3 sequence is 14 residues long. Germline CDR1 reads MNHEY; CDR2 reads SVGAGI. V was clipped by 6 bases and J by 10 bases; unmatched bases: 7. The CDR3 bases are TGTGCCAGCAGCTCCGGGACAGGGCTCTCACCCCTCCACTTT. This translates into CASSSGTGLSPLHF.